This passage covers 24 T cell receptor beta chains from one sample sequenced in a study of PD-1 blockade in classical Hodgkin lymphoma. This table comes from immunoSEQ multiplex PCR, and its TCRdb copy is limited to in-frame clones, with some not included. The table shows 30,000 to 40,000 clones, with approximately 90% occurring only once. The time point: newly diagnosed, previously untreated cHL patient sample. Magnetic negative selection purified CD4+ T cells from thawed PBMCs. The specimen was CD4+ T cells from blood. These receptor sequences come from a human donor with classical Hodgkin lymphoma.

This clone was observed once. This sequence joins TRBV29-1 and TRBJ2-3; D gene ambiguous. Germline CDR1 SQVTM, CDR2 ANQGSEA. This CDR3 contains 8 residues. Deletions cut 6 bases from V and 9 bases from J, with 4 bases between. The CDR3 nucleotides are TGCAGCGTGGGGACGCAGTATTTT. Translated: CSVGTQYF.

The rearrangement uses TRBV2 and TRBJ1-1; D is possibly TRBD1 (6 bases). The CDR3 spans 13 residues. CDR1 and CDR2 from the germline V gene are SNHLY and FYNNEI. V gave up 8 bases and J gave up 8 bases, with 18 bases separating them. CDR3 amino acids: CASSRQGRGEAFF. CDR3 DNA sequence: TGTGCCAGCTCCAGGCAGGGGCGCGGAGAAGCTTTCTTT.

J is TRBJ2-5 and V is TRBV5-4; weak D call: TRBD2 (6 bases). V shed 4 bases and J shed 4 bases, with 14 bases lying between them. Germline CDR1 and CDR2: SGHNT and YYREEE (reference sequence). The CDR3 sequence is 14 residues long. The CDR3 spells CASSRRLDPETQYF. The CDR3 DNA reads as TGTGCCAGCAGCAGGAGACTAGATCCAGAGACCCAGTACTTC. Full variable domain (rest looked up from reference TRBV5-4 and TRBJ2-5): ETGVTQSPTHLIKTRGQQVTLRCSSQSGHNTVSWYQQALGQGPQFIFQYYREEENGRGNFPPRFSGLQFPNYSSELNVNALELDDSALYLCASSRRLDPETQYFGPGTRLLVL.

J is TRBJ2-3 and V is TRBV18; unclear D gene. CDR1 is KGHSH and CDR2 is LQKENI in the germline V gene. Trimming removed 1 base at V and 0 bases at J, with 14 bases between. This CDR3 comprises 17 residues. The CDR3 nucleotides read TGTGCCAGCTCACCACTCTCAACGGTCACAAGCACAGATACGCAGTATTTT. Protein product: CASSPLSTVTSTDTQYF.

The rearrangement links TRBV7-3 to TRBJ2-1; TRBD2 is a possible D gene (7 bases). The germline V gene encodes CDR1 SGHTA and CDR2 FQGTGA. The CDR3 length is 15 residues. Deletions cut 2 bases from V and 0 bases from J, with 8 bases between. Here the CDR3 DNA reads TGTGCCAGCAGCTTAGCGGGGGCCTCCTACAATGAGCAGTTCTTC. Protein sequence: CASSLAGASYNEQFF. Full variable domain (rest looked up from reference TRBV7-3 and TRBJ2-1): GAGVSQTPSNKVTEKGKYVELRCDPISGHTALYWYRQSLGQGPEFLIYFQGTGAADDSGLPNDRFFAVRPEGSVSTLKIQRTERGDSAVYLCASSLAGASYNEQFFGPGTRLTVL.

The CDR3 spells CAISEGGTDTQYF. CDR3 in DNA: TGTGCCATCAGTGAGGGTGGCACAGATACGCAGTATTTT. The J gene is TRBJ2-3, the V gene TRBV10-3; no clear D. The V end was cut by 2 bases, the J end by 1 base, with 4 bases between. The CDR3 is 13 residues long. Germline V lookup: CDR1 ENHRY, CDR2 SYGVKD.

The chain combines TRBV10-3 with TRBJ2-2; TRBD1 matches 7 bases. The ends lost 9 bases at V and 6 bases at J; junction bases unmatched: 4. Germline V gene lookup returns CDR1 ENHRY and CDR2 SYGVKD. This CDR3 region has 12 residues. In DNA form, the CDR3 reads TGTGCCATACGGACAGGTCCCGGGGAGCTGTTTTTT. Its translation is CAIRTGPGELFF.

V usage is TRBV18 and J usage is TRBJ2-2; the D gene could be TRBD1 or TRBD2 (6 bases each). V lost 3 bases and J 8 bases, leaving 10 bases between the germline ends. Looked up from germline, CDR1 is KGHSH and CDR2 is LQKENI. The CDR3 extends over 13 amino acids. The chain's CDR3 is CASSPGGSGELFF. The CDR3 DNA sequence: TGTGCCAGCTCACCCGGGGGCTCTGGGGAGCTGTTTTTT. The full variable domain, rest sourced from reference TRBV18 and TRBJ2-2, is NAGVMQNPRHLVRRRGQEARLRCSPMKGHSHVYWYRQLPEEGLKFMVYLQKENIIDESGMPKERFSAEFPKEGPSILRIQQVVRGDSAAYFCASSPGGSGELFFGEGSRLTVL.

This rearrangement joins TRBV6-6 to TRBJ1-2, with a tentative D call TRBD1 (6 bases). V was cut by 5 bases and J by 4 bases, with 14 bases left in between. CDR3 length equals 14 residues. From germline, CDR1 is MNHNY and CDR2 SVGAGI (reference sequence). CDR3 region: CASSRTGTTYGYTF. In DNA form, the CDR3 reads TGTGCCAGCAGTCGAACAGGGACGACCTATGGCTACACCTTC.

Only one count was recorded for this clone. The chain joins TRBV5-1 to TRBJ2-1, with TRBD2 identical over 7 bases. V shed 4 bases and J 9 bases; nucleotides not matched to a gene: 19. Germline CDR1 reads SGHRS; CDR2 reads YFSETQ. The CDR3 is made up of 17 amino acids. DNA for the CDR3: TGCGCCAGCAGCAGATCCGGGACTATGACCCCCAGGAGTGAGCAGTTCTTC. As protein: CASSRSGTMTPRSEQFF.

The chain carries TRBV19 and TRBJ1-1; the D gene is possibly TRBD1 (5 bases). This CDR3 has 15 residues. Germline V gene sequence: CDR1 LNHDA, CDR2 SQIVND (reference sequence). The V end lost 0 bases, the J end lost 7 bases, and 15 bases lay between the germline ends. The CDR3 is CASSIDPGRSNEAFF. Written as DNA, the CDR3 is TGTGCCAGTAGTATAGATCCGGGACGTAGTAATGAAGCTTTCTTT.

CDR3 sequence: CASSLLGANSYNEQFF. Here the CDR3 DNA reads TGCGCCAGCAGCTTGTTAGGGGCCAACTCCTACAATGAGCAGTTCTTC. V gene TRBV5-1 combines with J gene TRBJ2-1, with a tentative D call TRBD1 (5 bases). The CDR3 has 16 residues. Trimming cost V 1 base and J 0 bases, with 11 bases left between them. Germline V gene lookup returns CDR1 SGHRS and CDR2 YFSETQ. The full variable domain, completed using reference TRBV5-1 and TRBJ2-1, is KAGVTQTPRYLIKTRGQQVTLSCSPISGHRSVSWYQQTPGQGLQFLFEYFSETQRNKGNFPGRFSGRQFSNSRSEMNVSTLELGDSALYLCASSLLGANSYNEQFFGPGTRLTVL.

This chain connects TRBV28 to TRBJ1-1; D is unresolved. The germline V gene encodes CDR1 MDHEN and CDR2 SYDVKM. The V gene lost 5 bases and the J gene lost 0 bases, with 10 bases spanning the gap. The CDR3 length is 14 residues. The DNA for the CDR3 is TGTGCCAGCAGTCCTGGAACCATGAACACTGAAGCTTTCTTT. Encoded protein: CASSPGTMNTEAFF.

V is TRBV5-4 and J is TRBJ2-3; a possible D gene is TRBD2 (7 bases). The CDR3 contains 15 residues. CDR1 is SGHNT, CDR2 YYREEE, per germline (reference sequence). The germline V and J ends were trimmed by 5 bases and 2 bases, with 15 bases remaining between them. This chain's CDR3 is CASRNRGGDTDTQYF. DNA for the CDR3: TGTGCCAGCAGGAATAGGGGGGGTGACACAGATACGCAGTATTTT.

The CDR3 nucleotides read TGTGCCACCATACCCAAAGACGGGACAGGACCTAGCACAGATACGCAGTATTTT. It specifies CATIPKDGTGPSTDTQYF. This chain uses TRBV19 with TRBJ2-3; 8 nucleotides match TRBD1. Trimming cost V 10 bases and J 0 bases; bases outside gene matches: 18. This CDR3 region has 18 residues. Per the germline V gene, CDR1 is LNHDA and CDR2 is SQIVND (reference sequence).

The chain is built from TRBV28 and TRBJ1-2, with a possible D match to TRBD1 (6 bases). V was trimmed by 6 bases and J by 2 bases, leaving 13 bases between them. The CDR3 totals 14 residues. The germline gives CDR1 MDHEN, CDR2 SYDVKM. The CDR3 spells CASSLPQGNYGYTF. CDR3 bases: TGTGCCAGCAGCCTCCCACAGGGCAACTATGGCTACACCTTC.

This clone was counted once. The chain is built from TRBV10-1 and TRBJ1-2; possible D gene TRBD1, 6 bases. Trimming took 0 bases from V and 8 from J, leaving 7 bases between them. This CDR3 spans 12 amino acids. Germline V gene sequence: CDR1 WNHNN, CDR2 SYGVQD (reference sequence). CDR3 sequence (DNA): TGCGCCAGCAGTGAGTCGGGACAAGGCTACACCTTC. Protein: CASSESGQGYTF.

This sequence joins TRBV4-1 and TRBJ1-1; D is ambiguous. Germline V gene data show CDR1 as MGHRA and CDR2 as YSYEKL. The V gene lost 3 bases and the J gene lost 3 bases, with 2 bases spanning the gap. The length of the CDR3 is 11 residues. CDR3 in amino acids: CASSQDTEAFF. DNA for the CDR3: TGCGCCAGCAGCCAGGACACTGAAGCTTTCTTT.

The V gene is TRBV5-1, the J gene TRBJ2-2; no reliable D call. Deletions cut 2 bases from V and 4 bases from J, with 15 bases between. This CDR3 is 16 amino acids long. Germline values: CDR1 SGHRS, CDR2 YFSETQ. The CDR3 is CASSFSTSAGTGELFF. The CDR3 nucleotides read TGCGCCAGCAGCTTCAGCACGAGCGCAGGCACCGGGGAGCTGTTTTTT. Drawing the rest from reference TRBV5-1 and TRBJ2-2, the complete variable domain is KAGVTQTPRYLIKTRGQQVTLSCSPISGHRSVSWYQQTPGQGLQFLFEYFSETQRNKGNFPGRFSGRQFSNSRSEMNVSTLELGDSALYLCASSFSTSAGTGELFFGEGSRLTVL.

The CDR3 here is CAIRTGGIKTLETEQFF. The CDR3 DNA follows: TGTGCCATCAGGACAGGCGGGATCAAAACCCTAGAGACTGAGCAGTTCTTC. J is TRBJ2-1 and V is TRBV10-3; either TRBD1 or TRBD2 may fit D (6 bases each). Trimming took 6 bases from V and 9 from J, leaving 27 bases between them. CDR1 and CDR2 (germline): ENHRY, SYGVKD. This CDR3 has 17 residues.

This chain joins TRBV21-1 and TRBJ1-1; TRBD1 reflects the table's D call only, with no check against the DNA. TRBV21-1 is given as a pseudogene. The CDR3 runs 16 residues. CDR3: CASSRSTGHPNTEAFF. The CDR3 nucleotides read TGTGCCAGCAGCCGATCGACGGGACACCCGAACACTGAAGCTTTCTTT.

This chain joins TRBV28 and TRBJ2-5, with a weak D call TRBD1 (5 bases). Germline-derived CDR1 and CDR2 are MDHEN and SYDVKM. Trimming removed 5 bases from V and 1 base from J, with 14 bases in between. This CDR3 has 15 residues. The CDR3 DNA follows: TGTGCCAGCAGTCCCTTGGGGCGTTCCCAAGAGACCCAGTACTTC. This sequence encodes CASSPLGRSQETQYF.

This chain links TRBV19 with TRBJ2-1, with 9 positions matching TRBD2. There are 17 residues in the CDR3. Trimming at V came to 10 bases and at J to 0 bases, leaving 13 bases not matched to a gene. In germline, CDR1 is LNHDA, CDR2 SQIVND (reference sequence). The CDR3 protein is CATNGLAGLSSYNEQFF. CDR3 nucleotide sequence: TGTGCCACCAACGGGCTAGCGGGATTGAGCTCCTACAATGAGCAGTTCTTC.

The chain uses TRBV18 and TRBJ1-2, with D maybe TRBD1 (5 bases). The length of the CDR3 is 15 residues. The germline V gene has CDR1 KGHSH and CDR2 LQKENI. Trimming pared 8 bases from V and 1 base from J, leaving 17 bases between. CDR3: CASHGIGALNYGYTF. The CDR3 DNA reads as TGTGCCAGCCACGGCATAGGGGCGCTTAACTATGGCTACACCTTC.